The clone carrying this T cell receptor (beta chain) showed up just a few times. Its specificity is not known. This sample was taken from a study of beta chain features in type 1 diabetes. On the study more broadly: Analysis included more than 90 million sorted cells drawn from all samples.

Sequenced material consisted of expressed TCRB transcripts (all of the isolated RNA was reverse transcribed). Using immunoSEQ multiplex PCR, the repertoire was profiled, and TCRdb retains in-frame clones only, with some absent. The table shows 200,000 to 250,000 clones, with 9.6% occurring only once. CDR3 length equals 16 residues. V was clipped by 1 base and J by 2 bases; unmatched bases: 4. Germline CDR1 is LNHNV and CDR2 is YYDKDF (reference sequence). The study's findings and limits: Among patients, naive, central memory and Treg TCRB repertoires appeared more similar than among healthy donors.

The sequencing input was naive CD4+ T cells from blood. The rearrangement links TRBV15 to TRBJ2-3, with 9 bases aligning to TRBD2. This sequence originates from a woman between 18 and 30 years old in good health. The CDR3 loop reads CATSRALAGSTDTQYF. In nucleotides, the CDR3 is TGTGCCACCAGCAGAGCCCTAGCGGGATCCACAGATACGCAGTATTTT.